This entry lists 16 T cell receptor beta chains sequenced from one sample in a study of T cell changes during pregnancy in multiple sclerosis. Clones were sequenced by immunoSEQ multiplex PCR, and TCRdb holds only the in-frame ones, with some missing. Of tens of thousands of clones in the sample, almost 97% were seen once. The sample in question was CD8+ T cells from peripheral blood mononuclear cells, obtained after pregnancy. These receptors all come from a female donor with multiple sclerosis, enrolled in a pregnancy study.

This chain joins TRBV11-2 and TRBJ2-3, with a possible D match to TRBD2 (5 bases). The germline gives CDR1 SGHAT, CDR2 FQNNGV. V dropped 0 bases and J dropped 0 bases, with 10 bases sitting between them. The CDR3 sequence is 16 residues long. CDR3 nucleotides: TGTGCCAGCAGCTTAGATCCTAGCTCTAGCACAGATACGCAGTATTTT. The encoded protein is CASSLDPSSSTDTQYF.

The V call is TRBV5-5, the J call TRBJ2-7; 7 nucleotides align to TRBD2. This CDR3 is 13 amino acids long. CDR1 SGHKS and CDR2 YYEKEE come from the germline V gene (reference sequence). Trimming removed 5 bases from V and 6 bases from J; junction bases left unmatched: 8. This CDR3 is CASSRTSFSEQYF. The CDR3 bases are TGTGCCAGCAGTAGGACTAGTTTTAGCGAGCAGTACTTC.

This clone appeared a single time. This sequence joins TRBV28 and TRBJ2-7, with 8 bases aligning to TRBD1. Trimming at V came to 3 bases and at J to 0 bases, leaving 10 bases not matched to a gene. Germline-derived CDR1 and CDR2 are MDHEN and SYDVKM. The CDR3 totals 17 residues. CDR3 sequence (DNA): TGTGCCAGCAGTTTCCCGTCGGACAGGGCCACCTCCTACGAGCAGTACTTC. It specifies CASSFPSDRATSYEQYF.

This rearrangement joins TRBV6-5 to TRBJ2-7; tentatively, D is TRBD1 (6 bases). Between the trimmed V and J ends, which lost 4 bases and 5 bases, there was a span of 12 bases. Germline V gene lookup returns CDR1 MNHEY and CDR2 SVGAGI. The CDR3 extends over 13 amino acids. CDR3 nucleotides: TGTGCCAGCAGTTTCGGCAGGGACAACGAGCAGTACTTC. As protein: CASSFGRDNEQYF.

This clone was seen once. The chain joins TRBV6-5 to TRBJ1-2, with 7 bases that match TRBD1. V lost 0 bases to trimming and J lost 4 bases; unmatched junction nucleotides: 5. This CDR3 region has 15 residues. Germline V lookup: CDR1 MNHEY, CDR2 SVGAGI. The CDR3 here is CASSYSIGGSYGYTF. The CDR3 DNA reads TGTGCCAGCAGTTACTCGATAGGGGGCAGCTATGGCTACACCTTC.

The chain links TRBV7-9 to TRBJ1-5; TRBD1 matches 12 bases. Germline assignment: CDR1 SEHNR and CDR2 FQNEAQ (reference sequence). CDR3 length: 15 residues. Germline trimming cut 5 bases from V and 9 bases from J; bases unmatched to any gene: 8. CDR3 sequence (DNA): TGTGCCAGCAGCAAGGGACAGGGGGCACTCATGCCCCAGCATTTT. It specifies CASSKGQGALMPQHF.

The chain links TRBV9 to TRBJ2-2; 8 nucleotides agree with TRBD1. CDR3 size: 16 residues. Per the germline V gene, CDR1 is SGDLS and CDR2 is YYNGEE. The J segment lost 8 bases and the V segment lost 2 bases, leaving 11 bases of the junction unmatched. Here the CDR3 DNA reads TGTGCCAGCAGCGTCTGGGCAGGGGGCGCGGGTGGGGAGCTGTTTTTT. Translated: CASSVWAGGAGGELFF.

This clone turned up a few times. The chain has TRBV27 and TRBJ1-5; a possible D gene is TRBD1 (6 bases). The CDR3 sequence is 14 residues long. V lost 5 bases to trimming and J lost 2 bases, with 10 bases between them. The germline CDR1 and CDR2 sequences are MNHEY and SMNVEV (reference sequence). This CDR3 is CASSDRTGNQPQHF. CDR3 nucleotide sequence: TGTGCCAGCAGTGACAGGACGGGCAATCAGCCCCAGCATTTT.

This clone was recorded only once. The rearrangement joins TRBV7-6 to TRBJ2-7; no clear D gene. The germline V gene has CDR1 SGHVS and CDR2 FNYEAQ. V gave up 1 base and J gave up 5 bases, with 12 bases separating them. The CDR3 consists of 14 residues. The CDR3 DNA is TGTGCCAGCAGCTTAGATACCGGCGGCGACGAGCAGTACTTC. Protein product: CASSLDTGGDEQYF. Variable domain in full (rest from reference TRBV7-6 and TRBJ2-7): GAGVSQSPRYKVTKRGQDVALRCDPISGHVSLYWYRQALGQGPEFLTYFNYEAQQDKSGLPNDRFSAERPEGSISTLTIQRTEQRDSAMYRCASSLDTGGDEQYFGPGTRLTVT.

The chain couples TRBV19 to TRBJ1-4; weak D call: TRBD1 (6 bases). The germline V gene has CDR1 LNHDA and CDR2 SQIVND (reference sequence). The ends were cut back, 3 bases at V and 4 bases at J, with 18 bases in the middle. The CDR3 runs 17 residues. The CDR3 loop reads CASSMPGTLQGNEKLFF. Here the CDR3 DNA reads TGTGCCAGTAGTATGCCAGGGACACTCCAGGGTAATGAAAAACTGTTTTTT.

V gene TRBV11-2 combines with J gene TRBJ2-3; 12 bases are shared with TRBD2. V trimming: 2 bases; J trimming: 4 bases; junction bases outside the gene matches: 7. CDR1 is SGHAT and CDR2 is FQNNGV in the germline V gene. The CDR3 length is 17 residues. DNA for the CDR3: TGTGCCAGCAGCTTACACACTAGCGGGAGGATCGCAGATACGCAGTATTTT. It translates to CASSLHTSGRIADTQYF. The whole variable domain, remainder taken from reference TRBV11-2 and TRBJ2-3, is EAGVAQSPRYKIIEKRQSVAFWCNPISGHATLYWYQQILGQGPKLLIQFQNNGVVDDSQLPKDRFSAERLKGVDSTLKIQPAKLEDSAVYLCASSLHTSGRIADTQYFGPGTRLTVL.

V and J are TRBV10-2 and TRBJ2-7, with 7 bases aligning to TRBD2. The germline gives CDR1 WSHSY, CDR2 SAAADI. The CDR3 has 12 residues. V was pared by 10 bases and J by 4 bases, with 7 bases of the junction left unmatched. In DNA, the CDR3 is TGCGCCACCGAGGGCGGGGGTTACGAGCAGTACTTC. Translating gives CATEGGGYEQYF.

The V and J genes are TRBV12-5 and TRBJ2-3; weak D call: TRBD2 (6 bases). Germline CDR1 LGHNT, CDR2 FRNRAP. The CDR3 totals 17 residues. Trimming pared 4 bases from V and 6 bases from J, leaving 23 bases between. The CDR3 region has the DNA TGTGCTAGTGGTTCCCCCGGCGGGACCTGGGAAGGGGATACGCAGTATTTT. Translated, it gives CASGSPGGTWEGDTQYF.

The genes are TRBV14 and TRBJ2-7, with TRBD1 identical over 8 bases. Germline V gene sequence: CDR1 SGHDN, CDR2 FVKESK. Unmatched junction bases numbered 10, after V lost 2 bases and J lost 1 base. The CDR3 runs to 17 residues. In DNA form, the CDR3 reads TGTGCCAGCAGCCAACCGATAGAGGACAGGGTTTCCTACGAGCAGTACTTC. Translated, it gives CASSQPIEDRVSYEQYF.

This clone was recorded once. The chain is built from TRBV5-6 and TRBJ1-2; 12 positions agree with TRBD1. After removal of 2 bases from V and 3 bases from J, the junction contained 5 bases not matched to a gene. CDR3 size: 16 residues. CDR1 is SGHDT, CDR2 YYEEEE, per germline. The CDR3 DNA follows: TGTGCCAGCAGCTTATTCGGGACAGGGGGCTACTATGGCTACACCTTC. As protein: CASSLFGTGGYYGYTF.

The rearrangement uses TRBV7-9 and TRBJ2-1, with TRBD1 identical over 8 bases. CDR1 and CDR2 (germline): SEHNR, FQNEAQ (reference sequence). There are 14 residues in the CDR3. The trim removed 5 bases at V and 10 bases at J, leaving 10 bases unmatched. As DNA, the CDR3 is TGTGCCAGCAGCCAGGAAGGACAGGGAGACGAGCAGTTCTTC. This codes for CASSQEGQGDEQFF.